This passage covers 3 T cell receptor beta chains from one sample sequenced in a study of vaccination effects on CD4 cells after COVID-19. The antigens these receptors bind are not known. TCRdb's table, derived via immunoSEQ multiplex PCR, lists solely in-frame clones and lacks some. The table has about 64,000 clones, approximately 78% seen once; the top ten hold less than 25%. Researchers isolated CD4+ T cells once about eleven days of culture had elapsed. The sample here was CD4+ T cells from PBMCs cultured without peptide, taken before COVID-19 vaccination. The receptor source for this set is a human donor who had a prior SARS-CoV-2 infection.

The gene calls are TRBV19 and TRBJ1-1, with 8 bases aligning to TRBD1. Trimming cost V 5 bases and J 5 bases; bases outside gene matches: 10. CDR3 size: 15 residues. Germline loops: CDR1 LNHDA, CDR2 SQIVND (reference sequence). The CDR3 coding sequence is TGTGCCAGTAGTCCCGCGGACAGGGAAGGAACTGAAGCTTTCTTT. Translation gives CASSPADREGTEAFF. Supplemented by reference TRBV19 and TRBJ1-1, the full variable domain reads DGGITQSPKYLFRKEGQNVTLSCEQNLNHDAMYWYRQDPGQGLRLIYYSQIVNDFQKGDIAEGYSVSREKKESFPLTVTSAQKNPTAFYLCASSPADREGTEAFFGQGTRLTVV.

The chain combines TRBV5-1 with TRBJ2-1, with D possibly being TRBD1 (6 bases). The CDR3 is 14 residues long. The V end was cut by 2 bases, the J end by 8 bases, with 14 bases between. The germline V gene has CDR1 SGHRS and CDR2 YFSETQ. Written as DNA, the CDR3 is TGCGCCAGCAGCTTAGGACAGCTTTACGATGAGCAGTTCTTC. This gives the protein CASSLGQLYDEQFF.

The gene calls are TRBV23-1 and TRBJ2-7, with 9 nucleotides matching TRBD2. TRBV23-1 is known as an ORF, though its function is uncertain. The junction had 8 bases not matched to a gene; V was cut back by 4 bases and J by 7 bases. The CDR3 consists of 14 residues. The CDR3 region has the DNA TGCGCCAGCAGTCGGACGCGGGAGGGTGAGGAGCAGTACTTC. This encodes CASSRTREGEEQYF.